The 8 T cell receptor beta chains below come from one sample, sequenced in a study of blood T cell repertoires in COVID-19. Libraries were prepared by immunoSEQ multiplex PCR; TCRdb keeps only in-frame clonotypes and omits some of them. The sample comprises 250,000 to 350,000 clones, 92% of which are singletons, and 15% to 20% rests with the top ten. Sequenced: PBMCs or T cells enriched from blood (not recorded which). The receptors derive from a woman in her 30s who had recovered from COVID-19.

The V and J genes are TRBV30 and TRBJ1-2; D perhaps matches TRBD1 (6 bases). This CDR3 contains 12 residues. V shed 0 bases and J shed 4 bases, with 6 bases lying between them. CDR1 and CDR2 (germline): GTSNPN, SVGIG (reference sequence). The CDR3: CAWSVQGYGYTF. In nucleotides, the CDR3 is TGTGCCTGGAGTGTACAGGGCTATGGCTACACCTTC.

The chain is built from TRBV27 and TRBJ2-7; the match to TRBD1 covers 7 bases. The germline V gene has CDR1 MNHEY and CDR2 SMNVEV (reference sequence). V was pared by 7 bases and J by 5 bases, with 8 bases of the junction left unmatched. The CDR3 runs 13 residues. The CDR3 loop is CASMRQGFHEQYF. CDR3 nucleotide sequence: TGTGCCAGCATGAGACAGGGATTCCACGAGCAGTACTTC.

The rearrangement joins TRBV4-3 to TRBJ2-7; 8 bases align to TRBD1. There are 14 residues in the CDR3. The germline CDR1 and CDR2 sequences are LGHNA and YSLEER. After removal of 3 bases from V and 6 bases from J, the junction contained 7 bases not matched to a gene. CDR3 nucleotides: TGCGCCAGCAGCCAGAAACAGGGGGGTGGCGAGCAGTACTTC. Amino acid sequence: CASSQKQGGGEQYF.

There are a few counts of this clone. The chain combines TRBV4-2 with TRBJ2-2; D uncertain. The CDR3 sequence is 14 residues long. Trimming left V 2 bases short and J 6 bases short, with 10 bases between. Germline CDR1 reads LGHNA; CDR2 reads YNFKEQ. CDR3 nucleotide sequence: TGTGCCAGCAGCCAAACATCCAACCCCGGGGAGCTGTTTTTT. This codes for CASSQTSNPGELFF.

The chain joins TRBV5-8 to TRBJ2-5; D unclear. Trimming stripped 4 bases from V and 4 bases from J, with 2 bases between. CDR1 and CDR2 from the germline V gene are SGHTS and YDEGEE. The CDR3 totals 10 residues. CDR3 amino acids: CASSRETQYF. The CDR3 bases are TGTGCCAGCAGCCGAGAGACCCAGTACTTC.

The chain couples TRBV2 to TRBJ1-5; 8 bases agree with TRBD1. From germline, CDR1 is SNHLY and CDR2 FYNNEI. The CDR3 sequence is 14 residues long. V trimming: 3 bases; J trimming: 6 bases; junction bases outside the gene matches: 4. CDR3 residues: CASSEGTGRQPQHF. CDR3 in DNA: TGTGCCAGCAGTGAGGGGACAGGACGTCAGCCCCAGCATTTT.

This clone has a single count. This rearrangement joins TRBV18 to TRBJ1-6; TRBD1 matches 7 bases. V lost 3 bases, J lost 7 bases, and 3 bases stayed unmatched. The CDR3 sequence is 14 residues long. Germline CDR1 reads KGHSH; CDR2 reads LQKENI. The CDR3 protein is CASSPGTENSPLHF. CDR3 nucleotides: TGTGCCAGCTCACCCGGGACAGAGAATTCACCCCTCCACTTT.

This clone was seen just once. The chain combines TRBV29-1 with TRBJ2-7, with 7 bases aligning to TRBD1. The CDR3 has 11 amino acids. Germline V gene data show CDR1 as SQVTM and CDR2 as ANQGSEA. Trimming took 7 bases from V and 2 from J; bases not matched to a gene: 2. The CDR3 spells CSGGQAYEQYF. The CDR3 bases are TGCAGCGGTGGACAGGCCTACGAGCAGTACTTC.